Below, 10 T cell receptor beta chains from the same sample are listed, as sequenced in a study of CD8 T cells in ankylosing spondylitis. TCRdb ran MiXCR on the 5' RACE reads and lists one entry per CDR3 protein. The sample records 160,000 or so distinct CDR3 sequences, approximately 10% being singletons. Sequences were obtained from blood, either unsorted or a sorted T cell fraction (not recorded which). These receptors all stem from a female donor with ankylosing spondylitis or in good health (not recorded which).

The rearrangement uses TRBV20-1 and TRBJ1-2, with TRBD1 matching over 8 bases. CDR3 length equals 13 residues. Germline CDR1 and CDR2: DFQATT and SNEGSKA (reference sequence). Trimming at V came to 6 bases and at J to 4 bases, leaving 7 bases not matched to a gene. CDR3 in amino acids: CSAKDRDSYGYTF. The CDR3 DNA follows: TGCAGTGCGAAGGACAGGGATAGCTATGGCTACACCTTC.

This chain's CDR3 is CSARVLAKREDRGEQFF. CDR3 in DNA: TGCAGTGCTAGAGTCCTAGCGAAGCGGGAGGACCGGGGTGAGCAGTTCTTC. This chain connects TRBV20-1 to TRBJ2-1; TRBD2 aligns across 9 bases. Losses at the gene ends were 1 base for V and 9 bases for J; bases not matched to a gene: 16. This CDR3 spans 17 amino acids. Germline V lookup: CDR1 DFQATT, CDR2 SNEGSKA (reference sequence).

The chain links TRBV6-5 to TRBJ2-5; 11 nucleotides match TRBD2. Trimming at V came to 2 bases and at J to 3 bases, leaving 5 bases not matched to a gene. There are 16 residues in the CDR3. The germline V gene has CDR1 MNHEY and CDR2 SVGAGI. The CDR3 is CASSYGVAGGKETQYF. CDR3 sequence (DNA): TGTGCCAGCAGTTACGGGGTAGCGGGAGGGAAAGAGACCCAGTACTTC.

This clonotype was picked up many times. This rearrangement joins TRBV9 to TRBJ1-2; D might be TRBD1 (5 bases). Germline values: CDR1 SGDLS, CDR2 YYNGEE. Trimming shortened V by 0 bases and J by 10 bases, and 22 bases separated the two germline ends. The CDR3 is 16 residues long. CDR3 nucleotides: TGTGCCAGCAGCGTAGGAGACAGCCCTCACCCTAAATCCTACACCTTC. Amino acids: CASSVGDSPHPKSYTF.

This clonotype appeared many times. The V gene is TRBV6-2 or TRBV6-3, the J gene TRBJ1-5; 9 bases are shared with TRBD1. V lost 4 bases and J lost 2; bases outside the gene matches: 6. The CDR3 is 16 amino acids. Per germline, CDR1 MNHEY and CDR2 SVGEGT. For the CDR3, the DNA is TGTGCCAGCAGTTTCACAGGGGGCAGGCGCAATCAGCCCCAGCATTTT. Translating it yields CASSFTGGRRNQPQHF.

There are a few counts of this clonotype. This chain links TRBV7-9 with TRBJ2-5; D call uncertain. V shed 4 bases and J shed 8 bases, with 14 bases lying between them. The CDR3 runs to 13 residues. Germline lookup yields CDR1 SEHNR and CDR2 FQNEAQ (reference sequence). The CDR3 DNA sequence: TGTGCCAGCAGCTCCCCTCGCCTGAGCACCCAGTACTTC. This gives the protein CASSSPRLSTQYF.

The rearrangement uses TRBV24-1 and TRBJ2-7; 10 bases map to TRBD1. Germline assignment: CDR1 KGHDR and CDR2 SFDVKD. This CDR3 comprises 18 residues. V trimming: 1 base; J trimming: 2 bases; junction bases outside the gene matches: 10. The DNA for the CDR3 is TGTGCCACCAGTGATTTAAAGTTGGGGACAGGGGAACCCTACGAGCAGTACTTC. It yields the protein CATSDLKLGTGEPYEQYF.

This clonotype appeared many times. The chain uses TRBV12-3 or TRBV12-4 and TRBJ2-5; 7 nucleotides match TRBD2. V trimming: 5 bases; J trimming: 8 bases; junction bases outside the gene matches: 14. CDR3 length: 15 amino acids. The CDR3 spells CASSDRLAGPQTQYF. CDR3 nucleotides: TGTGCCAGCAGTGACCGACTAGCAGGGCCGCAAACCCAGTACTTC.

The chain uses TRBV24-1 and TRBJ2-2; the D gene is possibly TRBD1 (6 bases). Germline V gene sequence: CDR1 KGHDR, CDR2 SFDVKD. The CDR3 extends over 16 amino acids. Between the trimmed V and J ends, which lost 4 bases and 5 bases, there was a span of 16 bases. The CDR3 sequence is CATSESRQGWTGELFF. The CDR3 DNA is TGTGCCACCAGTGAATCACGCCAGGGGTGGACCGGGGAGCTGTTTTTT.

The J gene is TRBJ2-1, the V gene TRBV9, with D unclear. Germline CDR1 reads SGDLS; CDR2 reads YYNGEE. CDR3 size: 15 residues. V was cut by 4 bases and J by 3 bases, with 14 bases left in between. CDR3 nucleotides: TGTGCCAGCAGCTTGAGCTTTACCAGCTACAATGAGCAGTTCTTC. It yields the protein CASSLSFTSYNEQFF.